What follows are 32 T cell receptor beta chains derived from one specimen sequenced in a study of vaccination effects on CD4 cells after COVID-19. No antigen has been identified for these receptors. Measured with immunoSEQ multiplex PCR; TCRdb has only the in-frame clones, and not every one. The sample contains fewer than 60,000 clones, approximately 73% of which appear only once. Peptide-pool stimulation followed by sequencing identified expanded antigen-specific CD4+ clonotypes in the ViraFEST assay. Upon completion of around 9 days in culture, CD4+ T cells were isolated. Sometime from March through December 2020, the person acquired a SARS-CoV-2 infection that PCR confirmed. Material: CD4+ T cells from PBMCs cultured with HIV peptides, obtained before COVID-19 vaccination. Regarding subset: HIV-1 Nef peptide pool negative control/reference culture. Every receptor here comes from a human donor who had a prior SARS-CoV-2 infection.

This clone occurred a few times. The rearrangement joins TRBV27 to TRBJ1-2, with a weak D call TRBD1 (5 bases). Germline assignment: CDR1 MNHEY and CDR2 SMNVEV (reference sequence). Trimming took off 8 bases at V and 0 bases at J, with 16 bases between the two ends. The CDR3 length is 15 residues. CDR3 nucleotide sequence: TGTGCCAGCCGGAGCAGACAGCGTACTAACTATGGCTACACCTTC. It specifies CASRSRQRTNYGYTF.

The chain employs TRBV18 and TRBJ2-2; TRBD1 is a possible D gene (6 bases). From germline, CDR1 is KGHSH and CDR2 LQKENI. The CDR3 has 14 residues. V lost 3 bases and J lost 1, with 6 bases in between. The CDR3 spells CASSPGQNTGELFF. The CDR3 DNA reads TGTGCCAGCTCACCGGGACAGAACACCGGGGAGCTGTTTTTT.

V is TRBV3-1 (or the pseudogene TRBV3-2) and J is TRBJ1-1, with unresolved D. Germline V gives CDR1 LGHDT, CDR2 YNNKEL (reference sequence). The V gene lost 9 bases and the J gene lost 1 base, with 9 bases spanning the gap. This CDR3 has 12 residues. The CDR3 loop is CASQKGNTEAFF. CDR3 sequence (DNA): TGTGCCAGTCAGAAAGGGAACACTGAAGCTTTCTTT.

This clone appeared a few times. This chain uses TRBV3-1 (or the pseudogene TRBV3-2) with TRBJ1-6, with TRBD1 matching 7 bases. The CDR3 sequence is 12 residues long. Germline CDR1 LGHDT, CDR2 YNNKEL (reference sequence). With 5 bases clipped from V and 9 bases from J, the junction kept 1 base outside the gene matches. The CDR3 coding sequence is TGTGCCAGCAGCTCAGGGGGTTCACCCCTCCACTTT. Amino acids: CASSSGGSPLHF.

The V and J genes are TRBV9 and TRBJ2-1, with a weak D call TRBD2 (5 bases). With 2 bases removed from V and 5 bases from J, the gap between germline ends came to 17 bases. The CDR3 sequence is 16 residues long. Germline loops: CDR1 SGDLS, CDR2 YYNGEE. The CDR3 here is CASSVTPGSLNNEQFF. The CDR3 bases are TGTGCCAGCAGCGTTACTCCGGGATCACTGAACAATGAGCAGTTCTTC.

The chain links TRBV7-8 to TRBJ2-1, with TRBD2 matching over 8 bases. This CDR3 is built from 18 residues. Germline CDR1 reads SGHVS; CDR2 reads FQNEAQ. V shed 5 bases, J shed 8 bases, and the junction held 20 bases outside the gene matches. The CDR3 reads CASSLQMRTSLVLDEQFF. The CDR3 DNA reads TGTGCCAGCAGCCTTCAAATGAGGACTAGCTTGGTATTGGATGAGCAGTTCTTC.

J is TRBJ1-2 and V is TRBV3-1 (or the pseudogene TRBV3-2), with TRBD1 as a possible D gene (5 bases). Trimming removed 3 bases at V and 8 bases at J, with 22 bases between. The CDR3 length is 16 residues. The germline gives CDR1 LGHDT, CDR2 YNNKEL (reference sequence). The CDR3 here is CASSHNGHSGTGGYTF. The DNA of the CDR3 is TGTGCCAGCAGCCACAACGGTCATTCAGGGACGGGAGGCTACACCTTC.

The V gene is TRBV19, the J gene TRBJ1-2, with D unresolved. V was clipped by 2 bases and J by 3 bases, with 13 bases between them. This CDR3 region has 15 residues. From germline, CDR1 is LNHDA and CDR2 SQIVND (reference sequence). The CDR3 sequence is CASSILDGRYYGYTF. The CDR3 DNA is TGTGCCAGTAGTATATTGGACGGCAGATACTATGGCTACACCTTC.

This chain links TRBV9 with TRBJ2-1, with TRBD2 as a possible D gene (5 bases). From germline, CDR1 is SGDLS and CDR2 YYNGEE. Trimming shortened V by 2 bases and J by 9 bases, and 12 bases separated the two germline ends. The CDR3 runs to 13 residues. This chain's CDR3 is CASSVDETSEQFF. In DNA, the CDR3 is TGTGCCAGCAGCGTGGACGAAACTAGTGAGCAGTTCTTC.

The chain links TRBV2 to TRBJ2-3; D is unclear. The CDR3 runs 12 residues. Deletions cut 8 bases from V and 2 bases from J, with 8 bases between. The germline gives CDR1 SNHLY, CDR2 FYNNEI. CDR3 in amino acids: CASQRTTDTQYF. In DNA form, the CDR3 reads TGTGCCAGCCAGAGGACCACAGATACGCAGTATTTT. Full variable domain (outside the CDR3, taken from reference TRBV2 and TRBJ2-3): EPEVTQTPSHQVTQMGQEVILRCVPISNHLYFYWYRQILGQKVEFLVSFYNNEISEKSEIFDDQFSVERPDGSNFTLKIRSTKLEDSAMYFCASQRTTDTQYFGPGTRLTVL.

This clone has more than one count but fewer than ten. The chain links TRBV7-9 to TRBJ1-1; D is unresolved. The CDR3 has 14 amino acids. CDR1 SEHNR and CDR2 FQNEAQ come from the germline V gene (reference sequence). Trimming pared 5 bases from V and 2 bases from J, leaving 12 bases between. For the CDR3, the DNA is TGTGCCAGCAGCCCATTGGCGGGAAACACTGAAGCTTTCTTT. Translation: CASSPLAGNTEAFF.

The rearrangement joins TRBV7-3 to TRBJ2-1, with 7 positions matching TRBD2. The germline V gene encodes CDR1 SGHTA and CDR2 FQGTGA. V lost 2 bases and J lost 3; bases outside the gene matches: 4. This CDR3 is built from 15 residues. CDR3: CASSLDGGGYNEQFF. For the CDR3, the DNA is TGTGCCAGCAGCTTAGATGGGGGGGGCTACAATGAGCAGTTCTTC. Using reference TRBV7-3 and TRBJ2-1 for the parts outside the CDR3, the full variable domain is GAGVSQTPSNKVTEKGKYVELRCDPISGHTALYWYRQSLGQGPEFLIYFQGTGAADDSGLPNDRFFAVRPEGSVSTLKIQRTERGDSAVYLCASSLDGGGYNEQFFGPGTRLTVL.

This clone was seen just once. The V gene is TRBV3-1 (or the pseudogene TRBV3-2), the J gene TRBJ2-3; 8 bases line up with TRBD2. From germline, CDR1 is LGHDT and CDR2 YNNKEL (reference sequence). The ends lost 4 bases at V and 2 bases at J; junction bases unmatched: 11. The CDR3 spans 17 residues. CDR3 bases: TGTGCCAGCAGCCCTCCTGGCGGGGGGAGGTTCACAGATACGCAGTATTTT. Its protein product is CASSPPGGGRFTDTQYF.

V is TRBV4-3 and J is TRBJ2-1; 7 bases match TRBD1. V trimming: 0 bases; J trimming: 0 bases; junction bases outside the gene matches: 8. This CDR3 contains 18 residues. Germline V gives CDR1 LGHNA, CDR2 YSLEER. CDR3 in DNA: TGCGCCAGCAGCCAAGATTATGGGACAGCGAGCTCCTACAATGAGCAGTTCTTC. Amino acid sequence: CASSQDYGTASSYNEQFF.

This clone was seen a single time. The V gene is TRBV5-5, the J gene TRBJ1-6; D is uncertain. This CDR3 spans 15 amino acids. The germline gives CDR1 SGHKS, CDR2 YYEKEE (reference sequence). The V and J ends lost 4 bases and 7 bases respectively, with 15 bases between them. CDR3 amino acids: CASSPTVNSNSPLHF. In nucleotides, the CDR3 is TGTGCCAGCAGCCCTACAGTTAATTCGAATTCACCCCTCCACTTT.

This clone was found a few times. CDR3 nucleotides: TGTGCCAGCAGCGTAGTTTTGTTGGGACTTTATAATTCACCCCTCCACTTT. It specifies CASSVVLLGLYNSPLHF. The J gene is TRBJ1-6, the V gene TRBV9; perhaps TRBD1 as D (5 bases). The V and J ends lost 0 bases and 4 bases respectively, with 14 bases between them. This CDR3 region has 17 residues. From germline, CDR1 is SGDLS and CDR2 YYNGEE.

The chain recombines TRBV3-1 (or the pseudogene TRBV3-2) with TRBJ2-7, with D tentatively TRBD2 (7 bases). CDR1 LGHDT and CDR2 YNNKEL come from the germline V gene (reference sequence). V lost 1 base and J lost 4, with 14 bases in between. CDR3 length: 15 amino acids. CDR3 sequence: CASSQAGGRYYEQYF. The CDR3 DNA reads TGTGCCAGCAGCCAAGCGGGGGGCCGCTATTACGAGCAGTACTTC.

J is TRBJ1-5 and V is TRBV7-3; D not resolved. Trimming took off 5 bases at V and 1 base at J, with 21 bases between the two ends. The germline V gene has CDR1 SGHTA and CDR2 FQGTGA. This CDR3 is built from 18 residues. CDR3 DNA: TGTGCCAGCAGCGACGATAACCGACATTGGGCCAGCAATCAGCCCCAGCATTTT. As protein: CASSDDNRHWASNQPQHF.

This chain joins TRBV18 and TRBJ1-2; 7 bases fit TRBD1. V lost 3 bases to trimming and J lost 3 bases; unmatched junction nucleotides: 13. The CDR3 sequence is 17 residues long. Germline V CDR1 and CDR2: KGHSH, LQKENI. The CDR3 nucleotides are TGTGCCAGCTCACCTCAGCGGACAGGTGGTCCTCACTATGGCTACACCTTC. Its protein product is CASSPQRTGGPHYGYTF. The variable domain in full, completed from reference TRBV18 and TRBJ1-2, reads NAGVMQNPRHLVRRRGQEARLRCSPMKGHSHVYWYRQLPEEGLKFMVYLQKENIIDESGMPKERFSAEFPKEGPSILRIQQVVRGDSAAYFCASSPQRTGGPHYGYTFGSGTRLTVV.

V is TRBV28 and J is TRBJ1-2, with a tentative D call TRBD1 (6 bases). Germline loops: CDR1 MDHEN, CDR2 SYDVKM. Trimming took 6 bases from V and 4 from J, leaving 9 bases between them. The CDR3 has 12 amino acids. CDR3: CASRLQGYGYTF. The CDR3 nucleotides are TGTGCCAGCAGACTACAGGGCTATGGCTACACCTTC.

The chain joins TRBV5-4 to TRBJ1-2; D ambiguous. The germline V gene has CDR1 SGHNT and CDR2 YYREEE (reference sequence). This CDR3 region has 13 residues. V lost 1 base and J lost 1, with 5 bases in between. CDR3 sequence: CASSLPVNYGYTF. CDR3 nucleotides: TGTGCCAGCAGCTTGCCGGTTAACTATGGCTACACCTTC.

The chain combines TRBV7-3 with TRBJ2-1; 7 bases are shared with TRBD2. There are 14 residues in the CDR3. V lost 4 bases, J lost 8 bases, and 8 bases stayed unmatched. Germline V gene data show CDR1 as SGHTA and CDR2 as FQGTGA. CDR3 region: CASSSGTNEYEQFF. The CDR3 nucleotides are TGTGCCAGCAGCTCCGGGACTAATGAATATGAGCAGTTCTTC.

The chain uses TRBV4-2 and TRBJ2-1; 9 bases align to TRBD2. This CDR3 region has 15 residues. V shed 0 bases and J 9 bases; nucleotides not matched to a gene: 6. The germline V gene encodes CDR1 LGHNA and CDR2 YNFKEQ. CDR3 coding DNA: TGTGCCAGCAGCCAAGATCGCGGGAGGGAGGGTGAGCAGTTCTTC. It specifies CASSQDRGREGEQFF.

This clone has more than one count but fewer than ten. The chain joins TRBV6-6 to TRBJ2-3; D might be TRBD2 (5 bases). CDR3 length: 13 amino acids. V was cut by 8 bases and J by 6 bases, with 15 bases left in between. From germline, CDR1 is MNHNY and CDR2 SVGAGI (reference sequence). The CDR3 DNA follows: TGTGCCAGCGCCCGGCGGGTCTTGGATACGCAGTATTTT. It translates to CASARRVLDTQYF.

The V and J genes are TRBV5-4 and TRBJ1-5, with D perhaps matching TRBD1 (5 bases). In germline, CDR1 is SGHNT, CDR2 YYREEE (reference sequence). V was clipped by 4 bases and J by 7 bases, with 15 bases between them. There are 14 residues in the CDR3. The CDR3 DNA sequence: TGTGCCAGCAGCGCTCTGGGGTCAGGGCAGCCCCAGCATTTT. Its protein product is CASSALGSGQPQHF.

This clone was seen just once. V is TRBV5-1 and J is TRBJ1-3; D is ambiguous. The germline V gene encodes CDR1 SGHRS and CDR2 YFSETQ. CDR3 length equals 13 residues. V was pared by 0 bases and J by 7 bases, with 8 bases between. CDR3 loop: CASSLGPGNTIYF. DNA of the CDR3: TGCGCCAGCAGCTTGGGCCCAGGTAACACCATATATTTT.

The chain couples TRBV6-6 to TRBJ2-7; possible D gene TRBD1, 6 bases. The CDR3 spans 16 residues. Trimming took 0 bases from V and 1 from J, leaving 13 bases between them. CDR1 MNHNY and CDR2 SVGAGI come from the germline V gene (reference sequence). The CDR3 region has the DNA TGTGCCAGCAGTTACTCGACAGGTGCAGGGTCCTACGAGCAGTACTTC. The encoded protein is CASSYSTGAGSYEQYF.

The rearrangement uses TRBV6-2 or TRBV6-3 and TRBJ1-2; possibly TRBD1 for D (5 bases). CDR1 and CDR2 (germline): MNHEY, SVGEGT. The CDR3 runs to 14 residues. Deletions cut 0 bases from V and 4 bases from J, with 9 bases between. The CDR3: CASSYSGDSYGYTF. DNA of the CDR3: TGTGCCAGCAGTTACTCGGGAGACAGCTATGGCTACACCTTC.

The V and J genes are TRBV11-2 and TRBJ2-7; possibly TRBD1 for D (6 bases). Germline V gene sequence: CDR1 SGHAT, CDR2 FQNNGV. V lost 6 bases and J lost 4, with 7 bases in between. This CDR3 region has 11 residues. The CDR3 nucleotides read TGTGCCAGCAGAGGGGGATACGAGCAGTACTTC. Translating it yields CASRGGYEQYF.

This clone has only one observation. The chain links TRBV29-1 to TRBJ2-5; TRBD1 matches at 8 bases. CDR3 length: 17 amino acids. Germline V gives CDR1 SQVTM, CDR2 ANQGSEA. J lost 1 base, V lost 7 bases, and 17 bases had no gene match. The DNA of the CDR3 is TGCAGCGCCTACCAGCACCCCGGACAGGGACCCCAAGAGACCCAGTACTTC. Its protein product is CSAYQHPGQGPQETQYF.

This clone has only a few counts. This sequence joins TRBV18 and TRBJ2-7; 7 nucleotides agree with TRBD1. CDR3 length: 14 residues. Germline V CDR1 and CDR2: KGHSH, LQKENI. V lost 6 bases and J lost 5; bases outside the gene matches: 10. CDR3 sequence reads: CASSPGTEAHEQYF. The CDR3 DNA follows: TGTGCCAGCTCCCCCGGGACAGAAGCCCACGAGCAGTACTTC.

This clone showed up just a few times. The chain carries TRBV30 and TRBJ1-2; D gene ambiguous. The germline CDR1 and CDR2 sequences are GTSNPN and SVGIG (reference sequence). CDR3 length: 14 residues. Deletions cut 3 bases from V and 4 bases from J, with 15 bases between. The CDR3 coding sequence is TGTGCCTGGAGACGAGTGAGACTACCCTATGGCTACACCTTC. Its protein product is CAWRRVRLPYGYTF.